One and the same sample provided the 3 T cell receptor beta chains below, sequenced in a study of blood T cell repertoires in COVID-19. Only in-frame clones appear in the TCRdb table, and some are missing; sequencing was by immunoSEQ multiplex PCR. The repertoire has about 260,000 clones, approximately 87% of them found once; the top ten carry approximately 1.5%. The specimen sequenced was peripheral blood. Receptors originate from a middle-aged woman who had recovered from COVID-19.

The chain joins TRBV21-1 to TRBJ2-6; TRBD1 was called by the table and not checked on the DNA. TRBV21-1 is a pseudogene. The CDR3 consists of 19 residues. CDR3 bases: TGTGCCAGCAGCACCCCACAGGGTACTCGATGCTCTGGGGCCAACGTCCTGACTTTC. It specifies CASSTPQGTRCSGANVLTF.

The V and J genes are TRBV29-1 and TRBJ2-1, with TRBD1 identical over 12 bases. This CDR3 contains 13 residues. Per germline, CDR1 SQVTM and CDR2 ANQGSEA. V was pared by 7 bases and J by 8 bases, with 6 bases of the junction left unmatched. The CDR3 loop is CSAGTGGADEQFF. The DNA for the CDR3 is TGCAGCGCTGGGACAGGGGGCGCGGATGAGCAGTTCTTC.

The J gene is TRBJ1-2, the V gene TRBV6-1, with D tentatively TRBD1 (5 bases). The V and J ends lost 2 bases and 5 bases respectively, with 21 bases between them. The CDR3 length is 17 residues. Germline loops: CDR1 MNHNS, CDR2 SASEGT. CDR3 nucleotide sequence: TGTGCCAGCAGTGAACTTCCCCAGGGCGTGACTGGTTATGGCTACACCTTC. It yields the protein CASSELPQGVTGYGYTF.